One and the same sample provided the 11 T cell receptor beta chains below, sequenced in a study of T cells expressing NK-cell markers. TCRdb reprocessed the 5' RACE reads, with one entry per CDR3 protein and no DNA. This sample's clone table lists some 440,000 distinct CDR3 sequences. Material for sequencing was blood T cells: a sorted CD56 or NKG2C T cell subset, CD4+ or CD8+ T cells, or bulk PBMC T cells (not recorded which). The receptors were sampled from a woman in her fifties or sixties in good health.

V and J are TRBV24-1 and TRBJ2-5; the D call of TRBD2 rests on TCRdb alone, since no DNA is present to check it. This CDR3 region has 15 residues. The germline gives CDR1 KGHDR, CDR2 SFDVKD. This CDR3 is CATGGGPTTPETQYF.

The V gene is TRBV24-1, the J gene TRBJ2-1; TCRdb's assignment of TRBD2 cannot be checked, as there is no DNA. Per the germline V gene, CDR1 is KGHDR and CDR2 is SFDVKD. This CDR3 region has 16 residues. The CDR3 loop reads CATYPGEAWGGNEQFF.

The rearrangement uses TRBV12-3 or TRBV12-4 and TRBJ2-7; the TCRdb call, TRBD2, lacks DNA for checking. The CDR3 has 19 amino acids. CDR3 amino acids: CASSRIGTVFQAGGHEQYF.

The chain is built from TRBV10-3 and TRBJ2-1; TCRdb lists TRBD1, though no DNA is available to test this call. This CDR3 contains 15 residues. Germline assignment: CDR1 ENHRY and CDR2 SYGVKD. The chain's CDR3 is CAISGQGAAYNEQFF.

The chain carries TRBV6-2 or TRBV6-3 and TRBJ2-3; the TCRdb D gene call, TRBD2, has no DNA to confirm it. Germline CDR1 MNHEY, CDR2 SVGEGT. The CDR3 has 15 residues. The CDR3 spells CASSSSRPSTDTQYF.

The chain links TRBV7-6 to TRBJ2-1; TCRdb lists TRBD2, though no DNA is available to test this call. Germline CDR1 and CDR2: SGHVS and FNYEAQ. The CDR3 spans 14 residues. CDR3 sequence reads: CASSPVSGYNEQFF.

The chain joins TRBV29-1 to TRBJ1-2; the D call of TRBD1 rests on TCRdb alone, since no DNA is present to check it. This CDR3 has 13 residues. Per the germline V gene, CDR1 is SQVTM and CDR2 is ANQGSEA. The chain's CDR3 is CSARDRDFDGYTF.

The chain joins TRBV6-5 to TRBJ2-3; TCRdb's assignment of TRBD1 cannot be checked, as there is no DNA. CDR3 length equals 15 residues. CDR1 is MNHEY, CDR2 SVGAGI, per germline. The chain's CDR3 is CASSTTGASTDTQYF.

This chain uses TRBV5-1 with TRBJ2-2; TCRdb outputs TRBD2, but without DNA this stays unchecked. CDR3 length: 15 amino acids. Germline CDR1 is SGHRS and CDR2 is YFSETQ. This chain's CDR3 is CASSLLAVNTGELFF.

V gene TRBV3-1 combines with J gene TRBJ2-4; the D call from TCRdb, TRBD2, cannot be confirmed without DNA. This CDR3 spans 18 amino acids. CDR1 and CDR2 (germline): LGHDT, YNNKEL (reference sequence). CDR3 amino acids: CASSQATSGRFVKNIQYF.

The rearrangement links TRBV4-1 to TRBJ2-7. In germline, CDR1 is MGHRA, CDR2 YSYEKL. This CDR3 has 14 amino acids. CDR3 protein: CASSRETDYYEQYF.